Below, 28 T cell receptor beta chains from the same sample are listed, as sequenced in a study of blood T cell repertoires in COVID-19. Some clones are missing from TCRdb's copy, which holds only in-frame ones; the method was immunoSEQ multiplex PCR. The table shows 110,000 to 150,000 clones, with 80% to 90% occurring only once. Sequencing was done on a sample of PBMCs or T cells enriched from blood (not recorded which). The receptors shown here come from a man aged 45 to 65 who had recovered from COVID-19.

V usage is TRBV5-5 and J usage is TRBJ1-2; 8 bases align to TRBD1. Trimming removed 6 bases from V and 8 bases from J; junction bases left unmatched: 24. The length of the CDR3 is 18 residues. In germline, CDR1 is SGHKS, CDR2 YYEKEE (reference sequence). CDR3 in DNA: TGTGCCAGCATCACTCATGGCGGGGACAGGAATTTTTCGGGAGGCTACACCTTC. Protein product: CASITHGGDRNFSGGYTF.

The CDR3 here is CASSLGLSGANVLTF. Written as DNA, the CDR3 is TGTGCCAGCAGCTTGGGACTCTCTGGGGCCAACGTCCTGACTTTC. The V and J genes are TRBV5-6 and TRBJ2-6; D gene ambiguous. V shed 0 bases and J shed 0 bases, with 4 bases lying between them. Germline V gene lookup returns CDR1 SGHDT and CDR2 YYEEEE. The CDR3 has 15 amino acids.

The gene calls are TRBV2 and TRBJ2-3; 7 bases agree with TRBD2. The J segment lost 3 bases and the V segment lost 1 base, leaving 7 bases of the junction unmatched. CDR3 length equals 16 residues. CDR1 SNHLY and CDR2 FYNNEI come from the germline V gene. CDR3 residues: CASSEEGGRRTDTQYF. As DNA, the CDR3 is TGTGCCAGCAGTGAAGAGGGAGGGAGGAGGACAGATACGCAGTATTTT.

The chain couples TRBV2 to TRBJ2-7; TRBD2 matches at 7 bases. J gave up 6 bases and V 5 bases, and 7 bases lay outside the gene matches. The germline V gene encodes CDR1 SNHLY and CDR2 FYNNEI. The CDR3 contains 13 residues. CDR3 sequence reads: CASSINPSGEQYV. The DNA for the CDR3 is TGTGCCAGCAGTATAAACCCTAGCGGCGAGCAGTACGTC.

This sequence joins TRBV6-1 and TRBJ1-5; 8 bases align to TRBD1. The CDR3 is 14 residues long. The V gene's germline CDR1 is MNHNS and CDR2 SASEGT. With 2 bases clipped from V and 6 bases from J, the junction kept 3 bases outside the gene matches. CDR3 residues: CASSEQGAVQPQHF. For the CDR3, the DNA is TGTGCCAGCAGTGAACAGGGGGCAGTTCAGCCCCAGCATTTT.

The rearrangement links TRBV12-3 or TRBV12-4 to TRBJ2-3; D remains ambiguous. V gave up 6 bases and J gave up 0 bases, with 7 bases separating them. CDR3 size: 13 residues. For the CDR3, the DNA is TGTGCCAGCAGGTTCGGGAGCACAGATACGCAGTATTTT. Encoded protein: CASRFGSTDTQYF.

The rearrangement links TRBV14 to TRBJ2-7; D possibly corresponds to TRBD1 (5 bases). Trimming shortened V by 1 base and J by 6 bases, and 7 bases separated the two germline ends. CDR1 SGHDN and CDR2 FVKESK come from the germline V gene. The CDR3 is made up of 12 amino acids. The CDR3 is CASSQVRAEQYF. The CDR3 DNA sequence: TGTGCCAGCAGCCAAGTCAGGGCCGAGCAGTACTTC.

This clone was detected only a few times. The rearrangement links TRBV7-3 to TRBJ2-2; TRBD2 agrees at 10 bases. This CDR3 is 15 amino acids long. CDR1 SGHTA and CDR2 FQGTGA come from the germline V gene. V shed 4 bases, J shed 7 bases, and the junction held 6 bases outside the gene matches. CDR3: CASSSLAGTFGELFF. The CDR3, as DNA: TGTGCCAGCAGCTCACTAGCGGGGACTTTCGGGGAGCTGTTTTTT.

This rearrangement joins TRBV9 to TRBJ1-3; 10 bases match TRBD1. Trimming removed 2 bases from V and 2 bases from J; junction bases left unmatched: 10. Germline V gene data show CDR1 as SGDLS and CDR2 as YYNGEE. The CDR3 contains 18 residues. DNA for the CDR3: TGTGCCAGCAGCGTTGACAGGGGGCCGGTAGGTACTGGAAACACCATATATTTT. Translation gives CASSVDRGPVGTGNTIYF.

J is TRBJ1-2 and V is TRBV19; 9 bases are a match to TRBD1. Germline trimming cut 3 bases from V and 4 bases from J; bases unmatched to any gene: 3. The CDR3 has 14 residues. Germline loops: CDR1 LNHDA, CDR2 SQIVND (reference sequence). DNA of the CDR3: TGTGCCAGTAGTATCCGGGACAGGGTCTATGGCTACACCTTC. It translates to CASSIRDRVYGYTF. Complete variable domain (other parts from reference TRBV19 and TRBJ1-2): DGGITQSPKYLFRKEGQNVTLSCEQNLNHDAMYWYRQDPGQGLRLIYYSQIVNDFQKGDIAEGYSVSREKKESFPLTVTSAQKNPTAFYLCASSIRDRVYGYTFGSGTRLTVV.

The chain uses TRBV6-2 or TRBV6-3 and TRBJ1-1; no definite D call. This CDR3 is 14 amino acids long. CDR1 is MNHEY, CDR2 SVGEGT, per germline. V lost 4 bases, J lost 1 base, and 10 bases lay in between. The CDR3 DNA reads TGTGCCAGCAGTTCTATCCACGGGAACACTGAAGCTTTCTTT. This sequence encodes CASSSIHGNTEAFF.

V is TRBV6-6 and J is TRBJ1-5, with TRBD1 matching over 9 bases. The CDR3 has 13 amino acids. Germline lookup yields CDR1 MNHNY and CDR2 SVGAGI (reference sequence). V lost 6 bases and J lost 7; bases outside the gene matches: 4. CDR3 sequence (DNA): TGTGCCAGCAGGCTGGACAGGGGCCAGCCCCAGCATTTT. This encodes CASRLDRGQPQHF.

The rearrangement links TRBV18 to TRBJ1-6; no definite D call. This CDR3 spans 13 amino acids. Trimming removed 6 bases from V and 6 bases from J, with 9 bases in between. Germline CDR1 is KGHSH and CDR2 is LQKENI. CDR3 amino acids: CASSQELNSPLHF. In DNA, the CDR3 is TGTGCCAGCTCTCAAGAGCTTAATTCACCCCTCCACTTT.

This rearrangement joins TRBV7-3 to TRBJ2-3, with a weak D call TRBD2 (5 bases). Per the germline V gene, CDR1 is SGHTA and CDR2 is FQGTGA. Trimming removed 4 bases at V and 2 bases at J, with 10 bases between. The CDR3 contains 14 residues. The CDR3, as DNA: TGTGCCAGCAGCTCTAGCTACACCACAGATACGCAGTATTTT. Translated, it gives CASSSSYTTDTQYF. Variable domain in full (rest from reference TRBV7-3 and TRBJ2-3): GAGVSQTPSNKVTEKGKYVELRCDPISGHTALYWYRQSLGQGPEFLIYFQGTGAADDSGLPNDRFFAVRPEGSVSTLKIQRTERGDSAVYLCASSSSYTTDTQYFGPGTRLTVL.

The sample holds one count of this clone. The rearrangement uses TRBV5-5 and TRBJ2-3; 9 nucleotides line up with TRBD2. The CDR3 length is 16 residues. V shed 4 bases and J 2 bases; nucleotides not matched to a gene: 8. Germline CDR1 SGHKS, CDR2 YYEKEE (reference sequence). The chain's CDR3 is CASSHRLAVHTDTQYF. The CDR3 DNA is TGTGCCAGCAGCCACAGACTAGCGGTCCACACAGATACGCAGTATTTT.

The genes are TRBV7-2 and TRBJ2-5, with 11 positions matching TRBD2. V lost 4 bases and J lost 1; bases outside the gene matches: 2. Germline V gene sequence: CDR1 SGHTA, CDR2 FQGNSA. The CDR3 covers 15 residues. The CDR3 loop is CASSYSGGAQETQYF. The CDR3 DNA is TGTGCCAGCAGCTATAGCGGGGGGGCCCAAGAGACCCAGTACTTC.

The V and J genes are TRBV28 and TRBJ2-6; D is ambiguous. The germline V gene has CDR1 MDHEN and CDR2 SYDVKM. V was trimmed by 6 bases and J by 0 bases, leaving 9 bases between them. The CDR3 consists of 15 residues. The DNA of the CDR3 is TGTGCCAGCAGCCCTGCGCCCTCTGGGGCCAACGTCCTGACTTTC. Residues: CASSPAPSGANVLTF. Based on the CDR3 plus reference TRBV28 and TRBJ2-6, the full variable domain is DVKVTQSSRYLVKRTGEKVFLECVQDMDHENMFWYRQDPGLGLRLIYFSYDVKMKEKGDIPEGYSVSREKKERFSLILESASTNQTSMYLCASSPAPSGANVLTFGAGSRLTVL.

The chain is built from TRBV5-1 and TRBJ2-5, with a weak D call TRBD1 (5 bases). The germline V gene has CDR1 SGHRS and CDR2 YFSETQ. Between the trimmed V and J ends, which lost 0 bases and 5 bases, there was a span of 8 bases. The CDR3 spans 13 residues. The CDR3 DNA is TGCGCCAGCAGCTTGGGGGGCAAGGAGACCCAGTACTTC. The encoded protein is CASSLGGKETQYF.

The gene calls are TRBV5-1 and TRBJ2-5; TRBD1 matches 9 bases. The germline V gene encodes CDR1 SGHRS and CDR2 YFSETQ. CDR3 length equals 15 residues. The V gene end was trimmed by 5 bases and the J gene end by 2 bases; junction bases not matched to a gene: 7. CDR3 sequence reads: CASRKQGAIQETQYF. The CDR3 DNA sequence: TGCGCCAGCAGGAAACAGGGGGCGATTCAAGAGACCCAGTACTTC.

The chain employs TRBV20-1 and TRBJ2-7, with D uncertain. In germline, CDR1 is DFQATT, CDR2 SNEGSKA (reference sequence). V lost 7 bases, J lost 0 bases, and 7 bases lay in between. This CDR3 is built from 11 residues. The CDR3 region is CSGGASYEQYF. Here the CDR3 DNA reads TGCAGTGGTGGAGCCTCCTACGAGCAGTACTTC.

The chain is built from TRBV20-1 and TRBJ1-2; D unresolved. The ends were cut back, 2 bases at V and 2 bases at J, with 3 bases in the middle. CDR3 length: 11 residues. CDR1 is DFQATT and CDR2 is SNEGSKA in the germline V gene (reference sequence). The CDR3: CSARQNYGYTF. DNA of the CDR3: TGCAGTGCTAGACAGAACTATGGCTACACCTTC.

This sequence joins TRBV7-9 and TRBJ1-6, with 7 bases matching TRBD1. The CDR3 sequence is 15 residues long. J lost 10 bases, V lost 3 bases, and 9 bases had no gene match. The V gene's germline CDR1 is SEHNR and CDR2 FQNEAQ (reference sequence). In DNA, the CDR3 is TGTGCCAGCAGCTTTGAGGGTACAGGGGAATCACCCCTCCACTTT. Residues: CASSFEGTGESPLHF.

The rearrangement links TRBV11-2 to TRBJ2-7; 9 bases are shared with TRBD1. The CDR3 length is 14 residues. The trim removed 4 bases at V and 5 bases at J, leaving 6 bases unmatched. Germline V lookup: CDR1 SGHAT, CDR2 FQNNGV. CDR3 amino acids: CASSSGTGSHEQYF. The CDR3 region has the DNA TGTGCCAGCAGCTCCGGGACAGGGTCGCACGAGCAGTACTTC. Full variable domain (remainder filled in from reference TRBV11-2 and TRBJ2-7): EAGVAQSPRYKIIEKRQSVAFWCNPISGHATLYWYQQILGQGPKLLIQFQNNGVVDDSQLPKDRFSAERLKGVDSTLKIQPAKLEDSAVYLCASSSGTGSHEQYFGPGTRLTVT.

The chain combines TRBV30 with TRBJ1-5; D not certain. Germline V gives CDR1 GTSNPN, CDR2 SVGIG (reference sequence). Trimming took off 2 bases at V and 5 bases at J, with 10 bases between the two ends. CDR3 length equals 13 residues. The CDR3 region is CAWSFQADQPQHF. CDR3 DNA sequence: TGTGCCTGGAGTTTCCAGGCCGATCAGCCCCAGCATTTT.

V is TRBV7-2 and J is TRBJ1-2; D may be TRBD1 (5 bases). Germline CDR1 SGHTA, CDR2 FQGNSA. The V end was cut by 5 bases, the J end by 6 bases, with 10 bases between. The CDR3 runs 12 residues. CDR3 residues: CASSRDLDGYTF. Written as DNA, the CDR3 is TGTGCCAGCAGCCGGGACTTAGATGGCTACACCTTC.

This chain connects TRBV10-2 to TRBJ2-2, with TRBD2 identical over 13 bases. Germline V gene data show CDR1 as WSHSY and CDR2 as SAAADI. This CDR3 region has 16 residues. The V gene end was trimmed by 8 bases and the J gene end by 5 bases; junction bases not matched to a gene: 8. CDR3 residues: CASAGTSGTPTGELFF. The CDR3 DNA reads TGCGCCAGCGCCGGGACTAGCGGGACGCCGACCGGGGAGCTGTTTTTT.

V is TRBV3-1 (or the pseudogene TRBV3-2) and J is TRBJ1-4; TRBD1 aligns across 8 bases. CDR3 length equals 16 residues. Germline assignment: CDR1 LGHDT and CDR2 YNNKEL (reference sequence). V dropped 3 bases and J dropped 6; count of bases not matched to a gene: 9. The chain's CDR3 is CASSQATGGEDEKLFF. CDR3 coding DNA: TGTGCCAGCAGCCAGGCAACAGGGGGGGAGGATGAAAAACTGTTTTTT.

J is TRBJ1-5 and V is TRBV7-9; weak D call: TRBD1 (6 bases). The ends were cut back, 1 base at V and 5 bases at J, with 15 bases in the middle. Per germline, CDR1 SEHNR and CDR2 FQNEAQ (reference sequence). The CDR3 covers 16 residues. This CDR3 reads CASSLGVGGRDQPQHF. In DNA, the CDR3 is TGTGCCAGCAGCTTAGGGGTAGGGGGTAGGGATCAGCCCCAGCATTTT.